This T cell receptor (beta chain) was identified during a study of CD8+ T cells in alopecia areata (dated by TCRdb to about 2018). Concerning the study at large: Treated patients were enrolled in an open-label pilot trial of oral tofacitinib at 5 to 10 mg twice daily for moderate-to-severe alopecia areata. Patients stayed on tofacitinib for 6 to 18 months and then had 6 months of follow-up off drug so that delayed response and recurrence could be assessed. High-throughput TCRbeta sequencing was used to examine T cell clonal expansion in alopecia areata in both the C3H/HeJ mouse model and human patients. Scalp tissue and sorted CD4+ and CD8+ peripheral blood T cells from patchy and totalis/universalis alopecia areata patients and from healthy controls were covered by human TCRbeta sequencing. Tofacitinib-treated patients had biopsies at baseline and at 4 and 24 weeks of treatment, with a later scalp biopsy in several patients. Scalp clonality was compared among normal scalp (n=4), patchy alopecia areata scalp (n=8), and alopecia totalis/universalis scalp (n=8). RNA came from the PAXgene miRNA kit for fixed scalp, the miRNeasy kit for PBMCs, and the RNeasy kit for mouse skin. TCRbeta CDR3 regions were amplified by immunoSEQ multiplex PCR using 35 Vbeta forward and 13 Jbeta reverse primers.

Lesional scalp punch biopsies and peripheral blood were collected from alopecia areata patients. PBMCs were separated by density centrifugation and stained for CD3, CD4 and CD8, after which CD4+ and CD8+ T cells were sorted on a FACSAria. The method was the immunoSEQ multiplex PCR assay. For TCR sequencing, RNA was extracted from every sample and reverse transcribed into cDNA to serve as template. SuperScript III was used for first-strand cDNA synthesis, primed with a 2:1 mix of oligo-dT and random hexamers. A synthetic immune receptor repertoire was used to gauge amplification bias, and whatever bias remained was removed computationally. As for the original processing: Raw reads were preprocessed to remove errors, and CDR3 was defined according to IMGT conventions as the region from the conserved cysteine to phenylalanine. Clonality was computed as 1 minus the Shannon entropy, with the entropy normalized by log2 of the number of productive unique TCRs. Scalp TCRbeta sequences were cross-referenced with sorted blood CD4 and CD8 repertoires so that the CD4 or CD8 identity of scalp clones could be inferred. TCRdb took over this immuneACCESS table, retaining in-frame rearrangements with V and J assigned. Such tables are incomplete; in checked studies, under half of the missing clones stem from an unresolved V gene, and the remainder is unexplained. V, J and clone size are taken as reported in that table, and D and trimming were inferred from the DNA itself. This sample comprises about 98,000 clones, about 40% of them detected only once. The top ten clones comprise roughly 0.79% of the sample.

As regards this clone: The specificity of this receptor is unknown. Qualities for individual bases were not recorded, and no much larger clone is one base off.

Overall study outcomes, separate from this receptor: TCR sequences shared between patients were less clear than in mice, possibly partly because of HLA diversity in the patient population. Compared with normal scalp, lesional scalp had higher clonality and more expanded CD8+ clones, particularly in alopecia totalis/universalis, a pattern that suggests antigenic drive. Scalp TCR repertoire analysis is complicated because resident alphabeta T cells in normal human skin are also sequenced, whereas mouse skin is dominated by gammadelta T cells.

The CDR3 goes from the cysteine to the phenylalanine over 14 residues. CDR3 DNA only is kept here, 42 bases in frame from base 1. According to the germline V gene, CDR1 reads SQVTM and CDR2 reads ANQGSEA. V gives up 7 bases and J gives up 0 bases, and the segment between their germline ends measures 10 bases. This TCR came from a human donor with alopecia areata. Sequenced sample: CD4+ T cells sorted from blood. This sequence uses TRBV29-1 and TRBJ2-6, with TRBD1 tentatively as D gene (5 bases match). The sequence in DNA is TGCAGCGCCCTTCAGGGCTCTGGGGCCAACGTCCTGACTTTC. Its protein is CSALQGSGANVLTF. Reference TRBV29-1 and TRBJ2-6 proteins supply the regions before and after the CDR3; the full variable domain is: SAVISQKPSRDICQRGTSLTIQCQVDSQVTMMFWYRQQPGQSLTLIATANQGSEATYESGFVIDKFPISRPNLTFSTLTVSNMSPEDSSIYLCSALQGSGANVLTFGAGSRLTVL.